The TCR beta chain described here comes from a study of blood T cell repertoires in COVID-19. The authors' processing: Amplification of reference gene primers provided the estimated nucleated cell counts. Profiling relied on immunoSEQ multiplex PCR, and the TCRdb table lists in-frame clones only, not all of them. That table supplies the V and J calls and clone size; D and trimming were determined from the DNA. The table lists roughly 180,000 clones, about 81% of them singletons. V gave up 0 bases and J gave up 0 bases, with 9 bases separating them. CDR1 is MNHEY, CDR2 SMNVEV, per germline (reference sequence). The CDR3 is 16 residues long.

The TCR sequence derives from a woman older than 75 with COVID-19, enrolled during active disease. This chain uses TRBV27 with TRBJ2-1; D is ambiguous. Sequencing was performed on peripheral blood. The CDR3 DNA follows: TGTGCCAGCAGTTTATCAGGTCGGAGCTCCTACAATGAGCAGTTCTTC. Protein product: CASSLSGRSSYNEQFF.